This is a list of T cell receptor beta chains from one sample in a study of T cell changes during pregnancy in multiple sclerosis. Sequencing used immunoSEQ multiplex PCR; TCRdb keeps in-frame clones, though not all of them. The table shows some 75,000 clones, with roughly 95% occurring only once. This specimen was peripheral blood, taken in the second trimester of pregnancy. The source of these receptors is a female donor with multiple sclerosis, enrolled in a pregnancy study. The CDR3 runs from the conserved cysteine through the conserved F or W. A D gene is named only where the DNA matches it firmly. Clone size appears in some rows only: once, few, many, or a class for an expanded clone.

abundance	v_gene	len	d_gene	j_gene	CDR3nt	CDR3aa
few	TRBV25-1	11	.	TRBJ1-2	TGTGCCAGCAGGTGGCCTGGTGGCTACACCTTC	CASRWPGGYTF
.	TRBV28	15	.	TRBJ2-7	TGTGCCAGCAGTTTTCCGGGAGCCTCATCCTACGAGCAGTACTTC	CASSFPGASSYEQYF
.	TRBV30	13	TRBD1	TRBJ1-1	TGTGCCTGGAGAGGGACAGGGCGGGCTGAAGCTTTCTTT	CAWRGTGRAEAFF
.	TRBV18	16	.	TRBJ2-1	TGTGCCAGCTCACCAAATATCGCTAGCGACTACAATGAGCAGTTCTTC	CASSPNIASDYNEQFF
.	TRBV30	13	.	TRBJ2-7	TGTGCCTGGAGTTCCGGCAGGGGCTACGAGCAGTACTTC	CAWSSGRGYEQYF
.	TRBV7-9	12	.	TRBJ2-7	TGTGCCAGCAGCCCTCAGGTTCGCGAGCAGTACTTC	CASSPQVREQYF
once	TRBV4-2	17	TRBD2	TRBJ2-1	TGTGCCAGCAGCCAATTTGGACTAGCGGCTTCCTACAATGAGCAGTTCTTC	CASSQFGLAASYNEQFF
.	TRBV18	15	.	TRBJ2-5	TGTGCCAGCTCACCAGTGGTTCAGGGGCAAGAGACCCAGTACTTC	CASSPVVQGQETQYF
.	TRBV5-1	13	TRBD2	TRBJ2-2	TGCGCCAGCAGACGGGAGGGGGCCGGGGAGCTGTTTTTT	CASRREGAGELFF
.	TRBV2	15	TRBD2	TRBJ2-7	TGTGCCAGCAGTGGGACTCTAGCGGCCTCCTACGAGCAGTACTTC	CASSGTLAASYEQYF
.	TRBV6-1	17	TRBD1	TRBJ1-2	TGTGCCAGCAGTGAAGCCATCGCAGGGGGTAGGAACTATGGCTACACCTTC	CASSEAIAGGRNYGYTF
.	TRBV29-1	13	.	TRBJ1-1	TGCAGCGTTCCCAGCGTCTTGGACACTGAAGCTTTCTTT	CSVPSVLDTEAFF
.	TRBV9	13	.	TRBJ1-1	TGTGCCAGCAGCGCACACAAGAACACTGAAGCTTTCTTT	CASSAHKNTEAFF
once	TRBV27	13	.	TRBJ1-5	TGTGCCAGCAGTTTTCAGGGTGCTCAGCCCCAGCATTTT	CASSFQGAQPQHF
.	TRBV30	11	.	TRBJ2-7	TGTGCCTGGAGTCCCGGACTAGAGCAGTACTTC	CAWSPGLEQYF
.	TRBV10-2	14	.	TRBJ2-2	TGCGCCAGCACCCCCTCCCGGGGCACCGGGGAGCTGTTTTTT	CASTPSRGTGELFF
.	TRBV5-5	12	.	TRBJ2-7	TGTGCCAGCAGCCCCGGGTCCTACGAGCAGTACTTC	CASSPGSYEQYF
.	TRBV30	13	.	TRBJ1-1	TGTGCCTGGAGGGCCCATGGGAACACTGAAGCTTTCTTT	CAWRAHGNTEAFF
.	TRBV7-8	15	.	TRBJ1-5	TGTGCCAGCAGCCTACGGGGGGCGACCAATCAGCCCCAGCATTTT	CASSLRGATNQPQHF
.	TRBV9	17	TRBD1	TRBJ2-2	TGTGCCAGCAGCGTAGCGCCTCAGGGGGCGAACACCGGGGAGCTGTTTTTT	CASSVAPQGANTGELFF
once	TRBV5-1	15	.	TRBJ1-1	TGCGCCAGCAGGAGGAAGATTGATATGAACACTGAAGCTTTCTTT	CASRRKIDMNTEAFF
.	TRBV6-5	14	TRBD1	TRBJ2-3	TGTGCCAGCAAGAACAGGGGGTTGTCAGATACGCAGTATTTT	CASKNRGLSDTQYF
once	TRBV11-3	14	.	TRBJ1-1	TGTGCCAGCAGCTCTTTCGATTCTAGCACTGAAGCTTTCTTT	CASSSFDSSTEAFF
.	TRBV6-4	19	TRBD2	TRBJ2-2	TGTGCCAGCAGTGACCATGGGACTAGCGGGAGTGGGCACACCGGGGAGCTGTTTTTT	CASSDHGTSGSGHTGELFF
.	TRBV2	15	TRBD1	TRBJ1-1	TGTGCCAGCAGTGACCCGACAGGGGGCTACACTGAAGCTTTCTTT	CASSDPTGGYTEAFF
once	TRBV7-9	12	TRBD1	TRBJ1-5	TGTGCCAGCCAGACAGGGAATCAGCCCCAGCATTTT	CASQTGNQPQHF
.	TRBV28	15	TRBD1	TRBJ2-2	TGTGCCAGCAGCGACAGGGTCGGGAACACCGGGGAGCTGTTTTTT	CASSDRVGNTGELFF
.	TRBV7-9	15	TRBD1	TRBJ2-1	TGTGCCAGCAGCTCACTGGACAGGGTGGAAGTTGAGCAGTTCTTC	CASSSLDRVEVEQFF
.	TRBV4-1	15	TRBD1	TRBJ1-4	TGCGCCAGCAGAGGAACCGGGACAGGGGGTGAAAAACTGTTTTTT	CASRGTGTGGEKLFF
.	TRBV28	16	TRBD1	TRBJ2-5	TGTGCCAGCAGAGCAAGGCCGGGACAGGGTTATGAGACCCAGTACTTC	CASRARPGQGYETQYF
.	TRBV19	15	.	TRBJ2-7	TGTGCCAGTAGTATGAGGCTAGGATATAGCAACGAGCAGTACTTC	CASSMRLGYSNEQYF
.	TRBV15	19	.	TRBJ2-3	TGTGCCACCAGCAGCCTCCTGGGGGGACCGAGAGGTTTCTCAGATACGCAGTATTTT	CATSSLLGGPRGFSDTQYF
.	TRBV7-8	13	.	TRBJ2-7	TGTGCCAGCAGCTTAGATCTCTACTACGAGCAGTACTTC	CASSLDLYYEQYF
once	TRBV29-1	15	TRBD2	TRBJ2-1	TGCAGCGTTGTAGGGTCTAGCGGGAGAGGCAATGAGCAGTTCTTC	CSVVGSSGRGNEQFF
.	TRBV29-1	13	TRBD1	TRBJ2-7	TGCAGCGGCAGGGACAGTCTGAACTACGAGCAGTACTTC	CSGRDSLNYEQYF
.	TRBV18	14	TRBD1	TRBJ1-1	TGTGCCAGCTCGGCAGGGACAGTGAACACTGAAGCTTTCTTT	CASSAGTVNTEAFF